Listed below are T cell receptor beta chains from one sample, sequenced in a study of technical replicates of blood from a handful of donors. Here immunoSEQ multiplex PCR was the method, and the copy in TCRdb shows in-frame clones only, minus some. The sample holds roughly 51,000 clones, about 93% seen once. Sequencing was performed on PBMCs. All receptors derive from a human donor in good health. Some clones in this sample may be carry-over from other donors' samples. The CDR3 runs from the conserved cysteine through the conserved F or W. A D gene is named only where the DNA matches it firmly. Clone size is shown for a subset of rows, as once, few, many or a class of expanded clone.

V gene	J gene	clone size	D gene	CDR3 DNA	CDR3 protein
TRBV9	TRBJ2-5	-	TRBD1	TGTGCCAGCAGCGGGACAGGTAGTCAAGAGACCCAGTACTTC	CASSGTGSQETQYF
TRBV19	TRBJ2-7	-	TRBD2	TGTGCCAGTAGTCCGCGAGGAGCGGGAGTGGGCGAGCAGTACTTC	CASSPRGAGVGEQYF
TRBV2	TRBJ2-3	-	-	TGTGCCAGCAAGGAGGAGGCTAGAGCAGATACGCAGTATTTT	CASKEEARADTQYF
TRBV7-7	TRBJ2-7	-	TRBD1	TGTGCCAGCAGCTTAGACACAGGGGGCTCCTACGAGCAGTACTTC	CASSLDTGGSYEQYF
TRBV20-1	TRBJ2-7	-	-	TGCAGTGCTCCTTTGGGGGCCGAGCAGTACTTC	CSAPLGAEQYF
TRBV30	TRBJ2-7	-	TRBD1	TGTGCCTGGAGTGAGGACAGGGTTCGCGAGCAGTACTTC	CAWSEDRVREQYF
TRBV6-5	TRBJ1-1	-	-	TGTGCCAGCAGTACAACAGGGTCCCTTTTTGGTGAAGCTTTCTTT	CASSTTGSLFGEAFF
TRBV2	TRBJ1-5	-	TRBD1	TGTGCCAGCAGGAAAGACAGGGGCGTTTTAAATCAGCCCCAGCATTTT	CASRKDRGVLNQPQHF
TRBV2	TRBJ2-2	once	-	TGTGCCAGCAGTGGGACTACCTGGTCCGGGGAGCTGTTTTTT	CASSGTTWSGELFF
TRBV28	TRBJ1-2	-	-	TGTGCCAGCAGTCTGGGAGGCCCGTGGGTGACGAGTTATGGCTACACCTTC	CASSLGGPWVTSYGYTF
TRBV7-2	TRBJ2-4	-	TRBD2	TGTGCCAGCAGCTTCGGGGGGAGGTTGGCCAAAAACATTCAGTACTTC	CASSFGGRLAKNIQYF
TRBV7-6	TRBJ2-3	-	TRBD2	TGTGCCAGCAGCTTCGGACTAGCGGAAAGCACAGATACGCAGTATTTT	CASSFGLAESTDTQYF
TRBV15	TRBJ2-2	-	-	TGTGCCACCAGCAGAGGGGGACAGAACACCGGGGAGCTGTTTTTT	CATSRGGQNTGELFF
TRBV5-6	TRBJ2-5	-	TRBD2	TGTGCCAGCAGCCTAACGACTAGCGGGGGAGAGACCCAGTACTTC	CASSLTTSGGETQYF
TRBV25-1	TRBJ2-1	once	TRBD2	TGTGCCAGCAGTGGGAGATGGACTAGCGCTTACAATGAGCAGTTCTTC	CASSGRWTSAYNEQFF
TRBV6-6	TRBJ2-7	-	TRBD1	TGTGCCAGCAGTTACTCCGGGACAGGGAAGAAATACGAGCAGTACTTC	CASSYSGTGKKYEQYF
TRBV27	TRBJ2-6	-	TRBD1	TGTGCCAGCAGTTCAAGGACAGGGCTCCGCTCTGGGGCCAACGTCCTGACTTTC	CASSSRTGLRSGANVLTF
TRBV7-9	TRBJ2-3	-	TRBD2	TGTGCCAGCAGCCGGACTAGCGGGAGTTTGGATACGCAGTATTTT	CASSRTSGSLDTQYF
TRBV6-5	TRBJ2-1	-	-	TGTGCCAGCAGTTACAGCCCCCTTCGAGGTGAGCAGTTCTTC	CASSYSPLRGEQFF
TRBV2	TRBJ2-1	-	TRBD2	TGTGCCAGCACCGGGACTAGCGGTTGGAGCTCCTACAATGAGCAGTTCTTC	CASTGTSGWSSYNEQFF
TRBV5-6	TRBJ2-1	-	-	TGTGCCAGCAGCTTCCTTGGGAGCTCCTACAATGAGCAGTTCTTC	CASSFLGSSYNEQFF
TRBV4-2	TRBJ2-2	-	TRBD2	TGTGCCAGCAGCCAAGATCCTAGCGGGGGGGCGAACACCGGGGAGCTGTTTTTT	CASSQDPSGGANTGELFF
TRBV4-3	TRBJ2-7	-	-	TGCGCCAGCAGCCTACCGAAGCGACAGGAAAGCTCCTACGAGCAGTACTTC	CASSLPKRQESSYEQYF
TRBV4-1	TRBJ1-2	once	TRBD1	TGCGCCAGCAGCCGACCGGGACAGGGGCGGCTAGGCTATGGCTACACCTTC	CASSRPGQGRLGYGYTF
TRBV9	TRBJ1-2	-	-	TGTGCCAGCAGCGTTGCAGGGAACTATGGCTACACCTTC	CASSVAGNYGYTF
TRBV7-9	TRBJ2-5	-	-	TGTGCCAGCAGCTCCCCCAAGGAGACGGGAGACCTCCAAGAGACCCAGTACTTC	CASSSPKETGDLQETQYF